This record covers a single TCR beta chain. The antigen it binds to is not known. Qualities for individual bases were not recorded, and no much larger clone is one base off. The time point label here, explained by the study, means: about 28 days (+/-7) after the second vaccine dose. AZD1222 recipients with second doses at about 4 weeks or about 12 weeks were pooled, because spike-specific TCR depth and breadth did not differ between schedules. Samples from vaccinated people were obtained from the UK trials COV001 and COV002, which included a single-blind randomized controlled phase 2/3 trial of AZD1222 (ChAdOx1 nCoV-19) in healthy adults. For TCRbeta chain sequencing, PBMC samples from trial participants were taken at day 0 and at day 28 after the second dose. The CDR3 regions of human TCRbeta chains were analyzed by immunosequencing. The source study handled its data this way. TCRs in the repertoires were compared against a reference library of SARS-CoV-2-specific TCRs that had been generated with the MIRA antigen-specificity platform. Breadth was defined as the fraction of unique TCRs that were SARS-CoV-2-associated, and depth was defined as the fraction of total T cells that were SARS-CoV-2-associated. Using the MIRA data, every spike-specific TCR was mapped to the spike region that the TCR reacted to and assigned to either a CD4 or a CD8 class. Log10-transformed breadth and depth values were compared by one-way ANOVA with Sidak's multiple comparisons tests. As stored in TCRdb, this immuneACCESS dataset retains in-frame rearrangements with V and J assigned. A fraction of the clones does not appear; measured against another copy, unresolved V genes explain less than half of the discrepancy, and the remainder lacks a known reason. V and J calls and clone size are as listed in that table; D and trimming were resolved from the DNA. The sample contains about 120,000 clones, about 95% of them found a single time. Of the sample, roughly 3.1% falls within the top ten clones.

This sample is drawn from a study of T cell responses to AZD1222 COVID-19 vaccine (dated by TCRdb to the early 2020s). As for the study more broadly: A total of over 230 trial participants underwent TCR sequencing, of whom nearly 210 had received two doses of AZD1222 and approximately 26 had received two doses of the MenACWY control vaccine. Trial participants were enrolled by age into 18-55, 56-69 and 70-plus year subgroups, with approximately 150, 30 and 60 TCR-sequenced participants respectively. Summary of the overall study and its limitations: Participants were mostly white British, with more females than males. The authors suggested clonal diversity may have been underestimated. Because no day 14 peak-response samples were available, the repertoires could be characterized only after the peak T cell response. Conclusions about previously exposed vaccinees are limited, since just six or seven AZD1222 recipients were seropositive for SARS-CoV-2 at baseline. The 56-69-year group was small, and its depth increase did not reach significance, likely because of low power. After two AZD1222 doses, both the breadth and the depth of spike-specific TCRs were significantly higher than at day 0 and than in MenACWY recipients. CD4 TCRs associated with the vaccine covered the entire spike protein, and the dominant responses were in regions 160-218 and 743-854. Epitopes outside the regions mutated in the B.1.351 and B.1.1.7 variants were reportedly recognized by nearly half of the unique spike-specific TCRs.

As encoded in the germline V gene (reference sequence), CDR1 is LGHDT while CDR2 is YNNKEL. The CDR3 goes from the cysteine to the phenylalanine over 15 residues. Of all the DNA, just the CDR3 is kept, 45 bases in frame from base 1. The junction shows trimming of 3 bases on V and 5 bases on J, plus 14 bases between the germline ends. This TCR came from an adult who received the AZD1222 COVID-19 vaccine. The sample here was peripheral blood, taken 28 days after the second AZD1222 dose. The V gene is TRBV3-1 (or the pseudogene TRBV3-2) and the J gene is TRBJ2-1; no D gene is confidently identified. The CDR3 region: CASSHPTVRDNEQFF. The DNA sequence follows: TGTGCCAGCAGCCACCCTACCGTAAGAGACAATGAGCAGTTCTTC.